This note documents a single T cell receptor beta chain sequence. Its target antigen remains unknown. Qualities for individual bases were not recorded, and no much larger clone is one base off. Library preparation employed the immunoSEQ multiplex PCR assay. TCRdb provides this immuneACCESS table in a form limited to in-frame rearrangements. Some clones are lacking; in checked studies, under half of them reflect an unresolved V gene, and why the rest are absent is not known. This sample is represented by around 12,000 clones; around 93% of them were singletons. Clones ranked in the top ten supply approximately 7.6% of the sample. The record originates from a study of technical replicates of blood from several donors (dated by TCRdb to 2016 to 2017). The specimen sequenced was PBMCs. This receptor was obtained from a human donor in good health.

The sequenced DNA is TGTGCCAGCAGTGAATATTTAGGGACAGGGACTAACTATGGCTACACCTTC. This translates into CASSEYLGTGTNYGYTF. The sequence links TRBV25-1 to TRBJ1-2, with TRBD1 matching 9 junction bases. The CDR3 goes from the cysteine to the phenylalanine over 17 residues. Solely the CDR3 DNA is kept, with 51 bases framed from the first base. Trimming removed 0 bases from V and 0 bases from J; the gene matches leave 5 bases unexplained. CDR1 and CDR2 were assigned from the germline V gene as MGHDK and SYGVNS.